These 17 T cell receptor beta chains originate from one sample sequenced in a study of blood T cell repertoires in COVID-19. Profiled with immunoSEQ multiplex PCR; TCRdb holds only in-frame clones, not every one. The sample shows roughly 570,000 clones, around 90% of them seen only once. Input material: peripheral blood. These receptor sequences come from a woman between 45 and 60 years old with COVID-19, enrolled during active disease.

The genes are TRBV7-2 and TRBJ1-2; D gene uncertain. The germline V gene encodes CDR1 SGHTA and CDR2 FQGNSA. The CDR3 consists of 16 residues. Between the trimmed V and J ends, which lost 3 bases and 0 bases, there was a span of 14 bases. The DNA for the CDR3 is TGTGCCAGCAGCTTGGATGTGTCCGGGGCTAACTATGGCTACACCTTC. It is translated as CASSLDVSGANYGYTF.

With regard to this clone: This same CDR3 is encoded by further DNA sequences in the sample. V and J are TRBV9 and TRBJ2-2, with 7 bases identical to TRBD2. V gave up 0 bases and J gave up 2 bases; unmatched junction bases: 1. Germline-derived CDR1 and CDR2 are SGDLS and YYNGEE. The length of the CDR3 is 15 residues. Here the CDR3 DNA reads TGTGCCAGCAGCGTAGGCGGGGGAAACACCGGGGAGCTGTTTTTT. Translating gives CASSVGGGNTGELFF. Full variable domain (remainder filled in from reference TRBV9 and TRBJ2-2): DSGVTQTPKHLITATGQRVTLRCSPRSGDLSVYWYQQSLDQGLQFLIQYYNGEERAKGNILERFSAQQFPDLHSELNLSSLELGDSALYFCASSVGGGNTGELFFGEGSRLTVL.

The CDR3 DNA reads as TGTGCCAGCAGCTCTGGGGTGTGGGGGCTAAGCAGGGCCTACGAGCAGTACTTC. Its translation is CASSSGVWGLSRAYEQYF. J is TRBJ2-7 and V is TRBV5-4, with D perhaps matching TRBD1 (6 bases). The germline V gene encodes CDR1 SGHNT and CDR2 YYREEE (reference sequence). The length of the CDR3 is 18 residues. V was shortened by 3 bases and J by 2 bases, with 24 bases between the two germline ends.

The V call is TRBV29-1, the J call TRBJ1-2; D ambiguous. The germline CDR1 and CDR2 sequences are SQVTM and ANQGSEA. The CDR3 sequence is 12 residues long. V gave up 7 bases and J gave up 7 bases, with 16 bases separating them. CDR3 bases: TGCAGCGGCAGAGATGGGTGGGCTGGCTACACCTTC. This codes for CSGRDGWAGYTF.

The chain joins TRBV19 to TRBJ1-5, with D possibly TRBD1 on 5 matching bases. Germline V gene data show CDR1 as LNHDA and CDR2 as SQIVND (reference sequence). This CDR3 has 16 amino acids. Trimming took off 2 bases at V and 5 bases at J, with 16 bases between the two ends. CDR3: CASSIRRSQAYQPQHF. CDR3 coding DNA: TGTGCCAGTAGTATACGTAGGTCACAGGCTTATCAGCCCCAGCATTTT.

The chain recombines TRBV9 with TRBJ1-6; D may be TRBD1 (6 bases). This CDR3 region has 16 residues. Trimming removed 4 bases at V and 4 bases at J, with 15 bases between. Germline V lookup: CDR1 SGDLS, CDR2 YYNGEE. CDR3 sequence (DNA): TGTGCCAGCAGCCCGAACGACAGGACTTATAATTCACCCCTCCACTTT. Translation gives CASSPNDRTYNSPLHF.

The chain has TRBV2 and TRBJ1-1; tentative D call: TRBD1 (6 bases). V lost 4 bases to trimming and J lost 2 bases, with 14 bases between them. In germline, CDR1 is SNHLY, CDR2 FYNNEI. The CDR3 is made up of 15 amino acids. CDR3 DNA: TGTGCCAGCAGTGCTCAGACAGGCGGAAACACTGAAGCTTTCTTT. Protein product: CASSAQTGGNTEAFF. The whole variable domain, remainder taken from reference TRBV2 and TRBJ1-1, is EPEVTQTPSHQVTQMGQEVILRCVPISNHLYFYWYRQILGQKVEFLVSFYNNEISEKSEIFDDQFSVERPDGSNFTLKIRSTKLEDSAMYFCASSAQTGGNTEAFFGQGTRLTVV.

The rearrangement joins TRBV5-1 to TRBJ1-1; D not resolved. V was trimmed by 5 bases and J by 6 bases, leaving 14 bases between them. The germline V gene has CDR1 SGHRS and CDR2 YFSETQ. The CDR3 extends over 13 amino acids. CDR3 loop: CASSSLREAEAFF. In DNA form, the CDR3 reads TGCGCCAGCAGTTCTTTACGGGAGGCTGAAGCTTTCTTT.

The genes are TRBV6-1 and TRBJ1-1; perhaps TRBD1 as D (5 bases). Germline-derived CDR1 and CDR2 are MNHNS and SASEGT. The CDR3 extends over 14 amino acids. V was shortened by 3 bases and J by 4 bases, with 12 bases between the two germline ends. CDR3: CASSEGGVSTEAFF. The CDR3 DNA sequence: TGTGCCAGCAGTGAGGGGGGGGTATCCACTGAAGCTTTCTTT.

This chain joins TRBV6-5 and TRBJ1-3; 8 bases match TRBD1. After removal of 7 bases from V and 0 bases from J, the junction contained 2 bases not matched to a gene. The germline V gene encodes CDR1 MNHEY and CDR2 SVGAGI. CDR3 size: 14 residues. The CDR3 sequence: CASKTGGSGNTIYF. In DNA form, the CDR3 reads TGTGCCAGCAAAACAGGGGGCTCTGGAAACACCATATATTTT.

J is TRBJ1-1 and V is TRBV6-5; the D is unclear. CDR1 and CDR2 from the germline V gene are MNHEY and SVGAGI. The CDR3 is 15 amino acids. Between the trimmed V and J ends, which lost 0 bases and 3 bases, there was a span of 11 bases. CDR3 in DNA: TGTGCCAGCAGTTACTCGTACTTGGTGGACACTGAAGCTTTCTTT. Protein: CASSYSYLVDTEAFF.

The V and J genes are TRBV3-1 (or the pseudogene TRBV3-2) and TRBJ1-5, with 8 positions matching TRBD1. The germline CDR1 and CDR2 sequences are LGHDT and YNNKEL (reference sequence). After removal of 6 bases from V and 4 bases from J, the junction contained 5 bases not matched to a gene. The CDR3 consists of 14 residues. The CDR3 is CASSFTGGNQPQHF. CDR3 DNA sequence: TGTGCCAGCAGTTTCACAGGGGGAAATCAGCCCCAGCATTTT.

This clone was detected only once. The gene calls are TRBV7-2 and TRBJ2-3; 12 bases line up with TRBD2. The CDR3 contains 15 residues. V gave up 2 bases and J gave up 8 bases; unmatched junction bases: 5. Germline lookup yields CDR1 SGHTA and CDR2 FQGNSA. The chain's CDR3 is CASSLRLAGASTQYF. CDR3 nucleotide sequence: TGTGCCAGCAGCTTAAGACTAGCGGGGGCCTCTACGCAGTATTTT.

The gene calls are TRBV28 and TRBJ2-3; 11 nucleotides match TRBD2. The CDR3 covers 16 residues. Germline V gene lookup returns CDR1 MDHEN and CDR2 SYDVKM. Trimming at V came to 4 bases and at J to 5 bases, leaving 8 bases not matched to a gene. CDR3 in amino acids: CASSSSLAGGRDTQYF. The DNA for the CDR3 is TGTGCCAGCAGTTCCTCCCTAGCGGGGGGACGAGATACGCAGTATTTT.

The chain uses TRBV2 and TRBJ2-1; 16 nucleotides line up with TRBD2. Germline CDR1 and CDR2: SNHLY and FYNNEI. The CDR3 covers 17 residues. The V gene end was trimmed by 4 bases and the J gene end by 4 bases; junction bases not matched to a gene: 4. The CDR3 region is CASSVGLAGGGYNEQFF. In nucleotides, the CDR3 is TGTGCCAGCAGTGTGGGACTAGCGGGGGGGGGATACAATGAGCAGTTCTTC.

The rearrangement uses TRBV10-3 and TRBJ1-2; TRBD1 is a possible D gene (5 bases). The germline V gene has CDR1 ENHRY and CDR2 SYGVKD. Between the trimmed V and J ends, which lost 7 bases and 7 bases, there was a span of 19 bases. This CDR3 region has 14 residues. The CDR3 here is CAITPLGEAGGYTF. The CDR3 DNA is TGTGCCATCACCCCGTTAGGGGAGGCGGGTGGCTACACCTTC.

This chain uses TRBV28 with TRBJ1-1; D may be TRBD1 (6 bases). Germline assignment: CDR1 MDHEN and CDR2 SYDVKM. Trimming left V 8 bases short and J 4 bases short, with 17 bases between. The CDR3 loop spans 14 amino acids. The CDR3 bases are TGTGCCAGCCTAGATAGAGGGGGGGGCACTGAAGCTTTCTTT. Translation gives CASLDRGGGTEAFF. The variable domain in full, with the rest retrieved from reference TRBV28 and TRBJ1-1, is DVKVTQSSRYLVKRTGEKVFLECVQDMDHENMFWYRQDPGLGLRLIYFSYDVKMKEKGDIPEGYSVSREKKERFSLILESASTNQTSMYLCASLDRGGGTEAFFGQGTRLTVV.